The 4 T cell receptor beta chains below were found in one sample sequenced in a study of shared clonotypes between healthy human individuals. Measured with immunoSEQ multiplex PCR; TCRdb has only the in-frame clones, and not every one. The sample includes 2 million to 3 million clones, around nine tenths of them seen just once. The sample consisted of naive CD4+ T cells sorted from blood. Subset specified: CD45RA+ positively selected. All receptors come from a man aged 18 to 29 in good health.

The chain carries TRBV7-9 and TRBJ2-5, with D possibly TRBD2 on 5 matching bases. The germline V gene encodes CDR1 SEHNR and CDR2 FQNEAQ (reference sequence). The CDR3 spans 12 residues. Between the trimmed V and J ends, which lost 1 base and 14 bases, there was a span of 14 bases. This CDR3 reads CASSLEGGLGYF. The CDR3 coding sequence is TGTGCCAGCAGCTTAGAGGGCGGACTCGGATACTTC.

The chain combines TRBV11-2 with TRBJ2-7; TRBD1 matches at 8 bases. Germline V gene data show CDR1 as SGHAT and CDR2 as FQNNGV. V gave up 5 bases and J gave up 1 base; unmatched junction bases: 1. CDR3 length: 13 residues. The CDR3 reads CASSRQGSYEQYF. As DNA, the CDR3 is TGTGCCAGCAGCCGACAGGGGTCCTACGAGCAGTACTTC.

J is TRBJ2-3 and V is TRBV5-1, with D uncertain. This CDR3 comprises 15 residues. V was clipped by 0 bases and J by 6 bases, with 14 bases between them. Germline CDR1 is SGHRS and CDR2 is YFSETQ. CDR3 region: CASSLADGPHDTQYF. The CDR3 bases are TGCGCCAGCAGCTTGGCCGATGGGCCCCACGATACGCAGTATTTT.

J is TRBJ1-3 and V is TRBV7-2; D is ambiguous. V was shortened by 2 bases and J by 0 bases, with 14 bases between the two germline ends. The germline V gene encodes CDR1 SGHTA and CDR2 FQGNSA. The CDR3 sequence is 17 residues long. The CDR3 sequence: CASSLRRPPSSGNTIYF. The DNA for the CDR3 is TGTGCCAGCAGCTTAAGGAGGCCTCCTAGCTCTGGAAACACCATATATTTT.